One sample yielded the 30 T cell receptor beta chains listed below, sequenced in a study of regulatory T cells in long-lasting Graves disease (dated by TCRdb to about 2021). Library preparation employed multiplex PCR. Data came from an Illumina HiSeq 4000. TCR beta libraries were built with iRepertoire HTBI primers and Arm-PCR amplification of CDR3 regions. TCRdb's own reprocessing of the public reads used fastp at Q25 and MiXCR and kept productive beta chains. Every distinct CDR3 protein forms one entry, paired with its most common genes and DNA. In all, the sample holds 300,000 to 500,000 distinct CDR3 sequences, and less than 25% of those were seen once. In total, the top ten clones hold less than 25% of the sample. The time point label here, explained by the study, means: persistent/refractory GD, antithyroid drugs over 5 years with positive TRAb. For both TCR sequencing and RNA sequencing, RNA was extracted from PBMCs in TRIzol.

Sequenced here: peripheral blood mononuclear cells (PBMCs), sampled when the disease was refractory, from a patient treated with antithyroid drugs. These TCRs come from a female donor with Graves disease.

The chain carries TRBV20-1 and TRBJ1-2, with a tentative D call TRBD1 (5 bases). V lost 5 bases to trimming and J lost 4 bases, with 11 bases between them. The CDR3 sequence is 12 residues long. CDR1 and CDR2 from the germline V gene are DFQATT and SNEGSKA (reference sequence). The CDR3 sequence: CSAASGGYGYTF. The CDR3 DNA follows: TGCAGTGCTGCCTCTGGGGGCTATGGCTACACCTTC.

Regarding this clonotype: The CDR3 does not close with the conserved phenylalanine or tryptophan, likely indicating a read error. The genes are TRBV18 and TRBJ2-7; TRBD2 aligns across 10 bases. There are 15 residues in the CDR3. Trimming at V came to 2 bases and at J to 2 bases, leaving 3 bases not matched to a gene. Germline assignment: CDR1 KGHSH and CDR2 LQKENI. CDR3 loop: CASSPSAGGPYEQYL. The CDR3 coding sequence is TGTGCCAGCTCACCATCAGCGGGAGGGCCCTACGAGCAGTACCTC.

In this sample, this clonotype turned up many times. This chain links TRBV27 with TRBJ2-2, with D unresolved. V lost 4 bases to trimming and J lost 0 bases, with 6 bases between them. Germline loops: CDR1 MNHEY, CDR2 SMNVEV (reference sequence). The CDR3 is 14 amino acids. The CDR3 DNA follows: TGTGCCAGCAGTTCGGAAGCGAACACCGGGGAGCTGTTTTTT. This gives the protein CASSSEANTGELFF.

The DNA for the CDR3 is TGTGCCAGCAGCCCTCAACAGATATCTGGGGCCAACGTCCTGACTTTC. Translation gives CASSPQQISGANVLTF. The chain carries TRBV9 and TRBJ2-6; no definite D call. The CDR3 totals 16 residues. Germline assignment: CDR1 SGDLS and CDR2 YYNGEE. V lost 4 bases and J 1 base, leaving 12 bases between the germline ends.

This clonotype has ten or more counts. The V and J genes are TRBV12-5 and TRBJ2-2, with 7 bases fitting TRBD1. Trimming took 8 bases from V and 4 from J; bases not matched to a gene: 7. Per the germline V gene, CDR1 is LGHNT and CDR2 is FRNRAP. The CDR3 runs to 14 residues. Here the CDR3 reads CASRPGGRTGELFF. The CDR3 DNA sequence: TGTGCTAGTCGGCCAGGGGGTCGCACCGGGGAGCTGTTTTTT.

The V call is TRBV10-1, the J call TRBJ2-6; tentative D call: TRBD1 (5 bases). Trimming removed 6 bases at V and 2 bases at J, with 14 bases between. Germline lookup yields CDR1 WNHNN and CDR2 SYGVQD (reference sequence). The CDR3 totals 16 residues. The CDR3 protein is CASSLPTAPGANVLTF. DNA for the CDR3: TGCGCCAGCAGCCTCCCGACAGCCCCTGGGGCCAACGTCCTGACTTTC.

This clonotype was detected once. The CDR3 region is CSARDLGGPVRETQYF. The DNA for the CDR3 is TGCAGTGCTAGAGATTTAGGAGGGCCGGTGAGAGAGACCCAGTACTTC. This chain uses TRBV20-1 with TRBJ2-5; a possible D gene is TRBD2 (6 bases). The CDR3 is 16 residues long. V was trimmed by 0 bases and J by 4 bases, leaving 18 bases between them. From germline, CDR1 is DFQATT and CDR2 SNEGSKA (reference sequence).

This clonotype came up a few times. The chain combines TRBV16 with TRBJ1-5; D gene ambiguous. Germline loops: CDR1 KGHSY, CDR2 FQNENV. The V gene lost 0 bases and the J gene lost 1 base, with 7 bases spanning the gap. CDR3 length: 15 amino acids. The CDR3 nucleotides read TGTGCCAGCAGCCAATCCCTCTTAAGCAATCAGCCCCAGCATTTT. Protein sequence: CASSQSLLSNQPQHF.

This clonotype was counted a few times. The chain joins TRBV6-9 to TRBJ1-3; TRBD1 might be the D (6 bases). The CDR3 spans 16 residues. Germline V CDR1 and CDR2: MNHGY, SVAAGI. V was cut by 3 bases and J by 0 bases, with 12 bases left in between. In DNA form, the CDR3 reads TGTGCCAGCAGTTACTCCAGGGGAATCTCTGGAAACACCATATATTTT. Encoded protein: CASSYSRGISGNTIYF.

J is TRBJ1-1 and V is TRBV7-9, with D possibly being TRBD1 (5 bases). This CDR3 spans 14 amino acids. The V end was cut by 1 base, the J end by 3 bases, with 9 bases between. CDR1 and CDR2 (germline): SEHNR, FQNEAQ (reference sequence). This CDR3 is CASSLGGTYTEAFF. The CDR3 DNA reads TGTGCCAGCAGCTTAGGAGGGACTTACACTGAAGCTTTCTTT. The full variable domain, in which reference TRBV7-9 and TRBJ1-1 provide the parts outside the CDR3, is DTGVSQNPRHKITKRGQNVTFRCDPISEHNRLYWYRQTLGQGPEFLTYFQNEAQLEKSRLLSDRFSAERPKGSFSTLEIQRTEQGDSAMYLCASSLGGTYTEAFFGQGTRLTVV.

A remark on this clonotype: At one end the junction does not follow the germline gene, possibly because of a read error. The rearrangement uses TRBV19 and TRBJ2-7, with D perhaps matching TRBD1 or TRBD2 (6 bases each). The CDR3 totals 15 residues. Per the germline V gene, CDR1 is LNHDA and CDR2 is SQIVND (reference sequence). CDR3 sequence reads: CANSILGGRTYEQYF. CDR3 DNA: TGTGCCAATAGTATTCTGGGGGGCAGGACCTACGAGCAGTACTTC.

This clonotype was seen repeatedly, ten times or more. The chain uses TRBV2 and TRBJ1-1; D gene uncertain. Per the germline V gene, CDR1 is SNHLY and CDR2 is FYNNEI. Trimming removed 6 bases at V and 0 bases at J, with 8 bases between. CDR3 size: 13 residues. CDR3 in amino acids: CASRYWLNTEAFF. As DNA, the CDR3 is TGTGCCAGCAGGTACTGGCTGAACACTGAAGCTTTCTTT.

This clonotype was seen more than once but under ten times. The CDR3 sequence is CASSFSMGQGGEQYF. The CDR3, as DNA: TGTGCCAGCAGTTTTTCAATGGGACAGGGGGGCGAGCAGTACTTC. The chain carries TRBV6-5 and TRBJ2-7; 11 positions match TRBD1. Germline V gene lookup returns CDR1 MNHEY and CDR2 SVGAGI. The CDR3 length is 15 residues. The J segment lost 6 bases and the V segment lost 4 bases, leaving 8 bases of the junction unmatched.

In its sample, this clonotype was seen a few times. The gene calls are TRBV20-1 and TRBJ2-7; TRBD2 aligns across 7 bases. This CDR3 is built from 13 residues. The germline gives CDR1 DFQATT, CDR2 SNEGSKA (reference sequence). V trimming: 6 bases; J trimming: 3 bases; junction bases outside the gene matches: 8. CDR3 protein: CSAQGGLLYEQYF. CDR3 DNA sequence: TGCAGTGCCCAGGGAGGGCTACTCTACGAGCAGTACTTC.

In this sample, this clonotype turned up a few times. Here the CDR3 omits its conserved ending phenylalanine or tryptophan, so a read error is the likely source. This chain uses TRBV7-2 with TRBJ1-6; D not resolved. This CDR3 spans 14 amino acids. Germline V gene lookup returns CDR1 SGHTA and CDR2 FQGNSA. V was cut by 6 bases and J by 8 bases, with 14 bases left in between. The CDR3 DNA follows: TGTGCCAGCAGAGGAATCCCCCTGGATTCACCCCTCCACCTT. Translating it yields CASRGIPLDSPLHL.

This clonotype was seen repeatedly, ten times or more. V usage is TRBV12-3 or TRBV12-4 and J usage is TRBJ1-5, with D possibly matching TRBD1 (6 bases). Trimming cost V 6 bases and J 7 bases, with 16 bases left between them. There are 14 residues in the CDR3. CDR3 nucleotides: TGTGCCAGCAGCCCGGGAGGGGGTCAGCAGCCCCAGCATTTT. Protein: CASSPGGGQQPQHF.

Many counts were recorded for this clonotype. The chain is built from TRBV6-1 and TRBJ1-2; 7 bases are a match to TRBD1. Per the germline V gene, CDR1 is MNHNS and CDR2 is SASEGT. The junction had 13 bases not matched to a gene; V was cut back by 6 bases and J by 6 bases. The CDR3 is 15 amino acids. This CDR3 is CASRNPPDRENGYTF. The CDR3 DNA reads as TGTGCCAGCAGGAACCCCCCAGACAGGGAGAATGGCTACACCTTC.

This clonotype has just a few counts. This sequence joins TRBV12-3 or TRBV12-4 and TRBJ2-7, with D possibly called TRBD1 or TRBD2 (5 bases each). Trimming took 6 bases from V and 7 from J, leaving 19 bases between them. The CDR3 consists of 14 residues. The CDR3 protein is CASSFGTGSREQYF. The CDR3 nucleotides are TGTGCCAGCAGCTTTGGGACGGGCTCTCGGGAGCAGTACTTC.

This clonotype has ten or more counts. This chain links TRBV2 with TRBJ2-7, with 7 bases matching TRBD1. This CDR3 is 15 amino acids long. The V segment lost 2 bases and the J segment 2 bases; nucleotides outside the gene matches: 6. CDR1 and CDR2 (germline): SNHLY, FYNNEI. CDR3 residues: CASSERGTDTYEQYF. The CDR3 DNA reads TGTGCCAGCAGTGAAAGAGGGACAGATACCTACGAGCAGTACTTC.

Details on this clonotype: One base away lies a much larger clone, so this may be a sequencing read error. V usage is TRBV28 and J usage is TRBJ2-7; 9 bases agree with TRBD2. Germline V lookup: CDR1 MDHEN, CDR2 SYDVKM. V shed 7 bases and J 6 bases; nucleotides not matched to a gene: 13. The CDR3 spans 15 residues. The CDR3 protein is CASTLSLAGAGEQYV. In DNA, the CDR3 is TGTGCCAGCACCCTCTCATTAGCGGGAGCGGGCGAGCAGTACGTC.

In nucleotides, the CDR3 is TGTGCCAGTAGCACGGTGATGGAACTAGGGCTTACGGAGCAGTACTTC. It codes for CASSTVMELGLTEQYF. V usage is TRBV19 and J usage is TRBJ2-7, with a possible D match to TRBD2 (5 bases). The V gene lost 6 bases and the J gene lost 7 bases, with 25 bases spanning the gap. The CDR3 length is 16 residues. Germline V lookup: CDR1 LNHDA, CDR2 SQIVND (reference sequence).

The V and J genes are TRBV29-1 and TRBJ2-1; D is possibly TRBD1 or TRBD2 (5 bases each). Germline-derived CDR1 and CDR2 are SQVTM and ANQGSEA. V was clipped by 8 bases and J by 3 bases, with 11 bases between them. The CDR3 extends over 12 amino acids. CDR3: CSSGLYYNEQFF. CDR3 sequence (DNA): TGCAGCTCGGGGCTATACTACAATGAGCAGTTCTTC.

The chain is built from TRBV6-1 and TRBJ1-1; TRBD1 matches 8 bases. J was trimmed by 5 bases and V by 7 bases; bases with no gene match: 6. Germline CDR1 and CDR2: MNHNS and SASEGT. This CDR3 contains 13 residues. CDR3 loop: CASTRQGWTEAFF. CDR3 nucleotide sequence: TGTGCCAGCACCAGACAGGGGTGGACTGAAGCTTTCTTT.

The rearrangement links TRBV6-1 to TRBJ2-3; TRBD2 matches 7 bases. Germline trimming cut 8 bases from V and 5 bases from J; bases unmatched to any gene: 4. The germline V gene has CDR1 MNHNS and CDR2 SASEGT. The CDR3 has 12 residues. The CDR3 bases are TGTGCCAGCGGGAGGGCTGGAGATACGCAGTATTTT. The encoded protein is CASGRAGDTQYF.

The chain has TRBV4-3 and TRBJ2-5; D is unresolved. The CDR3 sequence is 16 residues long. Germline CDR1 reads LGHNA; CDR2 reads YSLEER. V was cut by 0 bases and J by 5 bases, with 16 bases left in between. CDR3 nucleotides: TGCGCCAGCAGCCAAGATCCCCCGGGTACGGCGGAGACCCAGTACTTC. Translated, it gives CASSQDPPGTAETQYF.

The rearrangement links TRBV28 to TRBJ2-7; a possible D gene is TRBD2 (5 bases). CDR1 is MDHEN, CDR2 SYDVKM, per germline. Between the trimmed V and J ends, which lost 9 bases and 7 bases, there was a span of 16 bases. This CDR3 has 12 residues. CDR3 residues: CASSAEGWEQYF. Here the CDR3 DNA reads TGTGCCAGTAGCGCAGAGGGATGGGAGCAGTACTTC. Looking up the rest from reference TRBV28 and TRBJ2-7 gives the full variable domain: DVKVTQSSRYLVKRTGEKVFLECVQDMDHENMFWYRQDPGLGLRLIYFSYDVKMKEKGDIPEGYSVSREKKERFSLILESASTNQTSMYLCASSAEGWEQYFGPGTRLTVT.

The chain couples TRBV27 to TRBJ2-2; 7 bases fit TRBD1. CDR3 size: 15 residues. Germline-derived CDR1 and CDR2 are MNHEY and SMNVEV (reference sequence). Trimming cost V 6 bases and J 2 bases; bases outside gene matches: 6. CDR3 protein: CASSLRDSNTGELFF. The CDR3 nucleotides read TGTGCCAGCAGCCTAAGGGACAGTAACACCGGGGAGCTGTTTTTT.

This chain links TRBV7-8 with TRBJ2-7, with D maybe TRBD2 (5 bases). The CDR3 extends over 14 amino acids. Trimming removed 2 bases from V and 7 bases from J, with 15 bases in between. CDR1 and CDR2 (germline): SGHVS, FQNEAQ. The CDR3 nucleotides are TGTGCCAGCAGCTTATCCGCCGGACTGGGGGAGCAGTACTTC. Its protein product is CASSLSAGLGEQYF.

This clonotype was recorded a few times. The rearrangement uses TRBV7-6 and TRBJ2-1; D unclear. V shed 2 bases and J shed 8 bases, with 7 bases lying between them. CDR1 is SGHVS, CDR2 FNYEAQ, per germline. This CDR3 region has 12 residues. In DNA form, the CDR3 reads TGTGCCAGCAGCTTATTGTATGATGAGCAGTTCTTC. Protein product: CASSLLYDEQFF. The full variable domain, in which reference TRBV7-6 and TRBJ2-1 provide the parts outside the CDR3, is GAGVSQSPRYKVTKRGQDVALRCDPISGHVSLYWYRQALGQGPEFLTYFNYEAQQDKSGLPNDRFSAERPEGSISTLTIQRTEQRDSAMYRCASSLLYDEQFFGPGTRLTVL.

This clonotype was detected many times. V usage is TRBV12-5 and J usage is TRBJ1-6, with D tentatively TRBD1 (6 bases). Deletions cut 7 bases from V and 11 bases from J, with 18 bases between. The CDR3 is 14 residues long. Germline V lookup: CDR1 LGHNT, CDR2 FRNRAP. This chain's CDR3 is CASAPGTNGPPLHF. In DNA, the CDR3 is TGTGCTAGTGCCCCGGGGACAAACGGTCCACCCCTCCACTTT.